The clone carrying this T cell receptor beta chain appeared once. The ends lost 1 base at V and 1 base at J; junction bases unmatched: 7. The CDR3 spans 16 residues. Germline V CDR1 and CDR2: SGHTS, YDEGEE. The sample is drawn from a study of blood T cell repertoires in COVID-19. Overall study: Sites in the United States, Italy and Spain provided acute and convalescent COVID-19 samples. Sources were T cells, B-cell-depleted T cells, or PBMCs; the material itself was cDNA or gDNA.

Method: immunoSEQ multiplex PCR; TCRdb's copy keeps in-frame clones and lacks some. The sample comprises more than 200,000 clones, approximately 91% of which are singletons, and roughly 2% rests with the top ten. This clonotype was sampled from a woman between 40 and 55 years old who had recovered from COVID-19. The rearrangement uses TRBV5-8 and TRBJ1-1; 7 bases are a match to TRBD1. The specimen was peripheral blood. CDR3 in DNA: TGTGCCAGCAGCTTGAAGAGGGGGCAGGGGAACACTGAAGCTTTCTTT. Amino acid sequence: CASSLKRGQGNTEAFF.